This is a list of T cell receptor beta chains from one sample in a study of T-cell memory formation after mild COVID-19. TCRdb analysed the 5' RACE reads with MiXCR anew, one entry per CDR3 protein. The table has hundreds of thousands of distinct CDR3 sequences, under 30% seen once; the top ten hold about 13%. The sample was PBMCs or a T cell subset sorted from them (not recorded which). The origin of the receptors is an adult woman who had mild COVID-19 (a few samples of this study predate the infection). Cell type and time point are not known. Both conserved end residues are part of each CDR3. A D gene is named only where the DNA matches it firmly. Only part of the rows carry a size: once, few, many, or a class if the clone is expanded.

TRBV7-2	.	.	TRBJ2-1	CASSSIWNEQFF	TGTGCCAGCAGTTCCATCTGGAATGAGCAGTTCTTC
TRBV20-1	TRBD2	.	TRBJ2-2	CSAVSGRGIGELFF	TGCAGTGCTGTTAGCGGGAGGGGTATCGGGGAGCTGTTTTTT
TRBV12-3/TRBV12-4	.	.	TRBJ1-1	CASSLDSRDPLFQGTEAFF	TGTGCCAGCAGTTTGGACAGCAGGGATCCTTTGTTCCAGGGCACTGAAGCTTTCTTT
TRBV5-5	.	few	TRBJ2-5	CASSFTPGAALKTQYF	TGTGCCAGCAGCTTCACGCCGGGAGCCGCGTTAAAGACCCAGTACTTC
TRBV20-1	.	.	TRBJ1-2	CSASLLRGYGYTF	TGCAGTGCTAGTCTCCTAAGGGGCTATGGCTACACCTTC
TRBV5-1	.	many	TRBJ2-5	CASSLSGGVQETQYF	TGCGCCAGCAGCTTGTCGGGGGGCGTCCAAGAGACCCAGTACTTC
TRBV20-1	TRBD1	.	TRBJ1-5	CSASRTGVSNQPQHF	TGCAGTGCTAGTCGGACAGGCGTTAGCAATCAGCCCCAGCATTTT
TRBV9	TRBD2	few	TRBJ2-3	CASSPRVSGGANTQYF	TGTGCCAGCAGCCCCCGGGTTAGCGGGGGGGCGAATACGCAGTATTTT
TRBV24-1	TRBD2	few	TRBJ2-5	CATSDLEAGVPETQYF	TGTGCCACCAGTGATTTGGAAGCGGGAGTTCCAGAGACCCAGTACTTC
TRBV7-8	.	many	TRBJ2-3	CASSLMERTVPDTQYF	TGTGCCAGCAGCTTAATGGAACGGACTGTCCCAGATACGCAGTATTTT
TRBV25-1	.	few	TRBJ1-2	CASFSPPGQGRGGYTF	TGTGCCAGCTTCTCCCCACCGGGACAAGGACGGGGTGGCTACACCTTC
TRBV5-1	.	few	TRBJ2-5	CASSLRVGETQYF	TGCGCCAGCAGCCTGAGGGTAGGGGAGACCCAGTACTTC
TRBV6-2/TRBV6-3	.	.	TRBJ2-1	CASSYSRQAGPYNEQFF	TGTGCCAGCAGTTACTCCCGGCAGGCGGGACCCTACAATGAGCAGTTCTTC
TRBV12-3/TRBV12-4	.	.	TRBJ1-1	CASRRGRRNTEAFF	TGTGCCAGCAGAAGAGGACGACGGAACACTGAAGCTTTCTTT
TRBV12-3/TRBV12-4	.	.	TRBJ1-1	CASSFSLVKEAFF	TGTGCCAGCAGTTTTTCGTTGGTAAAGGAAGCTTTCTTT
TRBV5-1	.	.	TRBJ2-2	CASSPSPSSTGELFF	TGCGCCAGCAGCCCATCACCGAGTAGCACCGGGGAGCTGTTTTTT
TRBV19	.	few	TRBJ2-4	CASSFPNKYF	TGTGCCAGTAGTTTTCCGAACAAGTACTTC
TRBV7-9	.	.	TRBJ2-3	CASSARADTQYF	TGTGCCAGCAGCGCCAGGGCAGATACGCAGTATTTT
TRBV5-1	.	few	TRBJ2-5	CASSEARGTQYF	TGCGCCAGCAGCGAAGCCCGGGGAACCCAGTACTTC
TRBV27	.	.	TRBJ2-1	CASSPLGALNEQFF	TGTGCCAGCAGTCCCCTCGGGGCCCTGAATGAGCAGTTCTTC